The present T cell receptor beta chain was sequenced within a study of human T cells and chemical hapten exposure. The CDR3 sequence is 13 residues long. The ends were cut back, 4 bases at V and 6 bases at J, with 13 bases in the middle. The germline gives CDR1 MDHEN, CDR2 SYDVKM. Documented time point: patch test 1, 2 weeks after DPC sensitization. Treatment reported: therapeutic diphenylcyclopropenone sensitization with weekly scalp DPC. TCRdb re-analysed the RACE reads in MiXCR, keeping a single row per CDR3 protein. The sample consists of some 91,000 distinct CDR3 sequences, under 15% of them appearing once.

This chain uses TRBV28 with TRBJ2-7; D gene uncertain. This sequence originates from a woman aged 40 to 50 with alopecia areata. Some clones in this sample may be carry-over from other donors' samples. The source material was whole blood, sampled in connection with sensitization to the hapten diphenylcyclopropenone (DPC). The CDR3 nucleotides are TGTGCCAGCAGTTCCCCGCTGGCCACCGAGCAGTACTTC. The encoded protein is CASSSPLATEQYF.